Below, 23 T cell receptor beta chains from the same sample are listed, as sequenced in a study of T cell responses to AZD1222 COVID-19 vaccine. TCRdb's copy holds only in-frame clones and misses some; the assay was immunoSEQ multiplex PCR. Among 85,000 to 120,000 clones listed, roughly 84% were seen once. The sample was peripheral blood, taken on day 0 of AZD1222 vaccination. These receptors originate from an adult in good health.

There are a few counts of this clone. V usage is TRBV11-3 and J usage is TRBJ1-4; possible D gene TRBD1, 5 bases. Deletions cut 5 bases from V and 5 bases from J, with 15 bases between. In germline, CDR1 is SGHNT, CDR2 YENEEA. The CDR3 runs 15 residues. CDR3 nucleotides: TGTGCCAGCAGCCCCGGGGGGGTCAGGAATGAAAAACTGTTTTTT. The encoded protein is CASSPGGVRNEKLFF.

On this clone: The same CDR3 arises from other DNA sequences in this sample as well. This chain connects TRBV29-1 to TRBJ1-1; D gene unclear. The CDR3 extends over 11 amino acids. Germline V lookup: CDR1 SQVTM, CDR2 ANQGSEA. Trimming took off 6 bases at V and 1 base at J, with 6 bases between the two ends. The CDR3 reads CSVGENTEAFF. CDR3 in DNA: TGCAGCGTGGGTGAGAACACTGAAGCTTTCTTT.

V and J are TRBV28 and TRBJ1-6; maybe TRBD1 (5 bases). V was pared by 10 bases and J by 8 bases, with 15 bases between. Germline V gene sequence: CDR1 MDHEN, CDR2 SYDVKM. The CDR3 length is 13 residues. The CDR3 nucleotides are TGTGCCATCACTCCAGGGATGGATTCACCCCTCCACTTT. Encoded protein: CAITPGMDSPLHF.

This sequence joins TRBV6-2 or TRBV6-3 and TRBJ2-1; 11 nucleotides align to TRBD2. V lost 5 bases and J lost 6; bases outside the gene matches: 6. Germline-derived CDR1 and CDR2 are MNHEY and SVGEGT. The CDR3 consists of 15 residues. CDR3 sequence: CASSTGTSGANEQFF. In nucleotides, the CDR3 is TGTGCCAGCAGTACTGGGACTAGCGGAGCCAATGAGCAGTTCTTC.

The gene calls are TRBV15 and TRBJ2-3; maybe TRBD2 (5 bases). The CDR3 sequence is 16 residues long. The V gene lost 0 bases and the J gene lost 7 bases, with 17 bases spanning the gap. Germline CDR1 reads LNHNV; CDR2 reads YYDKDF (reference sequence). Here the CDR3 DNA reads TGTGCCACCAGCAGAGATACGGGAACCCCCACCCATACGCAGTATTTT. Encoded protein: CATSRDTGTPTHTQYF.

V is TRBV3-1 (or the pseudogene TRBV3-2) and J is TRBJ1-4; 9 nucleotides align to TRBD1. This CDR3 comprises 13 residues. The J segment lost 14 bases and the V segment lost 6 bases, leaving 10 bases of the junction unmatched. The germline gives CDR1 LGHDT, CDR2 YNNKEL (reference sequence). The CDR3 sequence: CASSAGLGQGLFF. CDR3 sequence (DNA): TGTGCCAGCAGTGCTGGCCTGGGACAGGGTCTGTTTTTT.

The chain is built from TRBV9 and TRBJ2-3; no firm D call. Germline loops: CDR1 SGDLS, CDR2 YYNGEE. The CDR3 covers 15 residues. Deletions cut 0 bases from V and 3 bases from J, with 11 bases between. The CDR3 loop is CASSVVTTPTDTQYF. The CDR3 DNA reads TGTGCCAGCAGCGTAGTAACTACCCCTACAGATACGCAGTATTTT.

In its sample, this clone was seen once. V is TRBV24-1 and J is TRBJ2-5; D is perhaps TRBD1 or TRBD2 (6 bases each). CDR3 length: 17 residues. V lost 3 bases and J lost 1, with 17 bases in between. Germline CDR1 is KGHDR and CDR2 is SFDVKD. The CDR3 DNA sequence: TGTGCCACCAGTGATAACGGGGGTCGGGGGCCCCAAGAGACCCAGTACTTC. Protein sequence: CATSDNGGRGPQETQYF.

The sample holds one count of this clone. The rearrangement uses TRBV2 and TRBJ1-1; D is unclear. Germline CDR1 and CDR2: SNHLY and FYNNEI. V lost 0 bases to trimming and J lost 1 base, with 9 bases between them. This CDR3 has 15 residues. The CDR3 spells CASSEARNANTEAFF. Written as DNA, the CDR3 is TGTGCCAGCAGTGAAGCGCGGAACGCGAACACTGAAGCTTTCTTT.

The V and J genes are TRBV7-9 and TRBJ1-2; tentative D call: TRBD1 (6 bases). Germline CDR1 SEHNR, CDR2 FQNEAQ (reference sequence). Trimming took 4 bases from V and 3 from J, leaving 12 bases between them. This CDR3 contains 14 residues. In nucleotides, the CDR3 is TGTGCCAGCAGCTCTTCGACAGGCTACTATGGCTACACCTTC. Protein sequence: CASSSSTGYYGYTF.

This clone was seen only once. The chain has TRBV6-5 and TRBJ2-7, with D perhaps matching TRBD1 or TRBD2 (5 bases each). Between the trimmed V and J ends, which lost 9 bases and 1 base, there was a span of 19 bases. Germline values: CDR1 MNHEY, CDR2 SVGAGI. The CDR3 loop spans 15 amino acids. In DNA, the CDR3 is TGTGCCAGGGGACGGGTTTATGTCCTGTCCTACGAGCAGTACTTC. The encoded protein is CARGRVYVLSYEQYF.

In DNA form, the CDR3 reads TGTGCCAGCAGTTCTAGGTTTATGCTGGCCAAAAACATTCAGTACTTC. This gives the protein CASSSRFMLAKNIQYF. V is TRBV5-6 and J is TRBJ2-4; no clear D gene. Germline CDR1 is SGHDT and CDR2 is YYEEEE. Deletions cut 5 bases from V and 1 base from J, with 16 bases between. The CDR3 has 16 residues.

The chain is built from TRBV18 and TRBJ1-1; the D is unclear. The germline V gene has CDR1 KGHSH and CDR2 LQKENI. V was shortened by 4 bases and J by 1 base, with 7 bases between the two germline ends. The CDR3 contains 13 residues. CDR3: CASSREQNTEAFF. CDR3 in DNA: TGTGCCAGCTCACGGGAACAGAACACTGAAGCTTTCTTT. Looking up the rest from reference TRBV18 and TRBJ1-1 gives the full variable domain: NAGVMQNPRHLVRRRGQEARLRCSPMKGHSHVYWYRQLPEEGLKFMVYLQKENIIDESGMPKERFSAEFPKEGPSILRIQQVVRGDSAAYFCASSREQNTEAFFGQGTRLTVV.

The chain employs TRBV18 and TRBJ1-1; TRBD1 agrees at 8 bases. CDR3 size: 16 residues. J was trimmed by 1 base and V by 3 bases; bases with no gene match: 7. Germline values: CDR1 KGHSH, CDR2 LQKENI. CDR3 residues: CASSPRQGAGNTEAFF. The CDR3 nucleotides read TGTGCCAGCTCACCTCGTCAGGGGGCCGGGAACACTGAAGCTTTCTTT.

The genes are TRBV10-3 and TRBJ2-3; 7 bases match TRBD1. This CDR3 spans 12 amino acids. Looked up from germline, CDR1 is ENHRY and CDR2 is SYGVKD. As DNA, the CDR3 is TGTGCGACGACAGGGAGCACAGATACGCAGTATTTT. Amino acids: CATTGSTDTQYF.

The rearrangement joins TRBV18 to TRBJ2-1; 13 nucleotides line up with TRBD2. Germline V CDR1 and CDR2: KGHSH, LQKENI. The CDR3 runs to 15 residues. After removal of 6 bases from V and 5 bases from J, the junction contained 4 bases not matched to a gene. As DNA, the CDR3 is TGTGCCAGCTCGGGGGGACTAGCGGGAAACAATGAGCAGTTCTTC. It specifies CASSGGLAGNNEQFF.

This chain uses TRBV10-3 with TRBJ2-3, with TRBD1 matching over 10 bases. This CDR3 spans 14 amino acids. CDR1 ENHRY and CDR2 SYGVKD come from the germline V gene. The V segment lost 10 bases and the J segment 3 bases; nucleotides outside the gene matches: 7. CDR3 region: CATTGTGVTDTQYF. The CDR3 nucleotides read TGTGCCACAACCGGGACAGGGGTAACAGATACGCAGTATTTT.

The chain recombines TRBV3-1 (or the pseudogene TRBV3-2) with TRBJ2-7; 10 nucleotides match TRBD2. Germline V gene lookup returns CDR1 LGHDT and CDR2 YNNKEL (reference sequence). CDR3 length: 15 residues. The J segment lost 3 bases and the V segment lost 1 base, leaving 3 bases of the junction unmatched. CDR3 coding DNA: TGTGCCAGCAGCCAAGTGAGCGGGAGGGACTACGAGCAGTACTTC. The encoded protein is CASSQVSGRDYEQYF.

The chain recombines TRBV9 with TRBJ2-5; D not resolved. The germline V and J ends were trimmed by 3 bases and 5 bases, with 11 bases remaining between them. There are 13 residues in the CDR3. Germline CDR1 reads SGDLS; CDR2 reads YYNGEE. This CDR3 reads CASSGSTIETQYF. The CDR3 nucleotides are TGTGCCAGCAGCGGCAGTACCATCGAGACCCAGTACTTC.

The V gene is TRBV6-2 or TRBV6-3, the J gene TRBJ1-2, with D perhaps TRBD1 (5 bases). CDR1 is MNHEY and CDR2 is SVGEGT in the germline V gene. This CDR3 has 15 amino acids. V gave up 2 bases and J gave up 3 bases, with 13 bases separating them. The CDR3 coding sequence is TGTGCCAGCAGTTACAACTGGGGCGCATACTATGGCTACACCTTC. Amino acid sequence: CASSYNWGAYYGYTF.

The V call is TRBV6-5, the J call TRBJ1-1; D gene uncertain. Trimming stripped 2 bases from V and 1 base from J, with 8 bases between. This CDR3 has 14 residues. Germline-derived CDR1 and CDR2 are MNHEY and SVGAGI. This CDR3 reads CASSYRIGNTEAFF. The CDR3 coding sequence is TGTGCCAGCAGTTACCGTATCGGGAACACTGAAGCTTTCTTT.

V usage is TRBV7-9 and J usage is TRBJ1-5; maybe TRBD1 (5 bases). The CDR3 is made up of 15 amino acids. Between the trimmed V and J ends, which lost 1 base and 1 base, there was a span of 8 bases. Germline V gene lookup returns CDR1 SEHNR and CDR2 FQNEAQ (reference sequence). In DNA form, the CDR3 reads TGTGCCAGCAGCTTAGGAGGGACGAGCAATCAGCCCCAGCATTTT. The encoded protein is CASSLGGTSNQPQHF. The variable domain in full, completed from reference TRBV7-9 and TRBJ1-5, reads DTGVSQNPRHKITKRGQNVTFRCDPISEHNRLYWYRQTLGQGPEFLTYFQNEAQLEKSRLLSDRFSAERPKGSFSTLEIQRTEQGDSAMYLCASSLGGTSNQPQHFGDGTRLSIL.

This clone was seen a handful of times. The chain combines TRBV7-2 with TRBJ1-2, with TRBD1 matching over 9 bases. This CDR3 has 15 residues. V was clipped by 4 bases and J by 5 bases; unmatched bases: 8. CDR1 is SGHTA, CDR2 FQGNSA, per germline. The chain's CDR3 is CASSSRGQGGYGYTF. Here the CDR3 DNA reads TGTGCCAGCAGCTCCCGGGGACAGGGTGGATATGGCTACACCTTC. Using reference TRBV7-2 and TRBJ1-2 for the parts outside the CDR3, the full variable domain is GAGVSQSPSNKVTEKGKDVELRCDPISGHTALYWYRQSLGQGLEFLIYFQGNSAPDKSGLPSDRFSAERTGGSVSTLTIQRTQQEDSAVYLCASSSRGQGGYGYTFGSGTRLTVV.